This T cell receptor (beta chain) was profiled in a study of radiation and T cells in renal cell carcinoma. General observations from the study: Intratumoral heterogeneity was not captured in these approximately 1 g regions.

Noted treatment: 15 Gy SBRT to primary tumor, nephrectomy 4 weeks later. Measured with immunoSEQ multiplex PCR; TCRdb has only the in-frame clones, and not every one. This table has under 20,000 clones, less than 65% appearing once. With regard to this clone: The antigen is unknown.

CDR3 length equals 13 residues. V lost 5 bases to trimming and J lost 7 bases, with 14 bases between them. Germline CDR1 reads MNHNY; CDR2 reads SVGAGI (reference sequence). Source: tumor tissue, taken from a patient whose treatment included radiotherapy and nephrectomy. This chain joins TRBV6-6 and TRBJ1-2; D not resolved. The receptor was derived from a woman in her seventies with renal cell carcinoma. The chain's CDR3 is CASSIAPGGGYTF. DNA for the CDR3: TGTGCCAGCAGTATCGCCCCGGGAGGTGGCTACACCTTC.